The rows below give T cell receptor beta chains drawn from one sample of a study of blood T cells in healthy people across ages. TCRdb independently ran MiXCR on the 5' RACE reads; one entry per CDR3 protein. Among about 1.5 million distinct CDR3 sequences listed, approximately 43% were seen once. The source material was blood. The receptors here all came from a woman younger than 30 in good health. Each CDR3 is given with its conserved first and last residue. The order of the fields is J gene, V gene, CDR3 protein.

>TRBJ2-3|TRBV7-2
CASSLATGSHRTDTQYF
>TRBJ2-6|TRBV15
CATSRALSGANVLTF
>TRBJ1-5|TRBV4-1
CASSQPRVMWDSNQPQHF
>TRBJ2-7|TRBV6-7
CASSPRIAGSYYEQYF
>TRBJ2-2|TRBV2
CVVAGLSTGELFF
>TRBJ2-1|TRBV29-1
CSVAGIAESSYNEQFF
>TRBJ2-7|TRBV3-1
CASSHLTAYEQYF
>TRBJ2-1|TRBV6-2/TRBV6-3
CASSYKQGVANEQFF
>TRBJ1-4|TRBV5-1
CASSPSGTKNEKLFF
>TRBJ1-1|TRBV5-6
CASSPTGEVNTEAFF
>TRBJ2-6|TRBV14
CASSQVVRFSSGANVLTF